These 9 T cell receptor beta chains came from one sample sequenced in a study of CD8+ T cells in alopecia areata. Extraction and reverse transcription of RNA yielded cDNA as the sequencing template. Here immunoSEQ multiplex PCR was the method, and the copy in TCRdb shows in-frame clones only, minus some. The table records around 290,000 clones without singletons, the ten largest covering roughly 1.2%. Scientists pooled cutaneous lymph node cells and sorted them on CD4, CD8alpha, NKG2D, NKG2ACE and other markers. Source material: CD4+ T cells sorted from a lymph node. These receptors all come from a C3H/HeJ mouse with alopecia areata. As its MHC haplotype, the strain has H2-k.

Concerning this clone: The genes and germline here are from mouse. The CDR3 end lies 4 residues beyond the end of the read and is filled in from the germline J gene. The chain carries TRBV13-2 and TRBJ2-7; 9 nucleotides align to TRBD2. Germline V gene lookup returns CDR1 NNHNN and CDR2 SYGAGS (reference sequence). This CDR3 comprises 14 residues. Partial CDR3 DNA: TGTGCCAGCGGTGATGTTTGGGGGGGCGAT. It translates to CASGDVWGGD. The CDR3 in full is CASGDVWGGDEQYF.

The sample holds a few counts of this clone. The gene symbols are mouse symbols. CDR3: CASGRLANYAEQFF. CDR3 DNA, as far as it was read: TGTGCCAGCGGTCGACTGGCTAACTATGCT. The V and J genes are TRBV13-2 and TRBJ2-1; the D gene is possibly TRBD2 (6 bases). The sequenced fragment ends 4 residues before the CDR3 boundary, so the rest is inferred from the germline J gene. The CDR3 length is 14 residues. V lost 4 bases, J lost 0 bases, and 8 bases lay in between. CDR1 is NNHNN, CDR2 SYGAGS, per germline (reference sequence).

In the case of this clone: All gene names here are mouse names. The read falls 4 residues short of the CDR3 end, and the missing part is taken from the germline J gene. This chain uses TRBV31 with TRBJ2-5; TRBD2 matches at 8 bases. The CDR3 extends over 14 amino acids. Trimming removed 5 bases from V and 0 bases from J; junction bases left unmatched: 4. Looked up from germline, CDR1 is GKSSPN and CDR2 is SITVG. Incomplete CDR3 DNA: TGTGCCTGGTCGGGGACTGGAAACCAAGAC. Protein product: CAWSGTGNQD. The complete CDR3 reads CAWSGTGNQDTQYF.

Only a few counts were recorded for this clone. Mouse gene names apply. The sequenced fragment ends 4 residues before the CDR3 boundary, so the rest is inferred from the germline J gene. The same CDR3 also results from other DNA sequences found in this sample. V usage is TRBV13-1 and J usage is TRBJ2-3, with TRBD2 matching over 7 bases. V gave up 3 bases and J gave up 0 bases; unmatched junction bases: 4. The CDR3 consists of 15 residues. Germline CDR1 NSHNY, CDR2 SYGAGN. CDR3 DNA (partial): TGTGCCAGCAGTGGACTGGGCTCTAGTGCAGAA. Encoded protein: CASSGLGSSAE. From start to end, the CDR3 is CASSGLGSSAETLYF.

Concerning this clone: Mouse gene names and germline throughout. With the read ending 4 residues before the CDR3 end, the germline J gene is used to fill in that end. In the same sample, other DNA sequences code for this CDR3. The chain has TRBV13-1 and TRBJ2-4; 7 bases map to TRBD2. From germline, CDR1 is NSHNY and CDR2 SYGAGN. This CDR3 is 15 amino acids long. V dropped 0 bases and J dropped 1; count of bases not matched to a gene: 2. The CDR3 is CASSDALGGQNTLYF. CDR3 bases read: TGTGCCAGCAGTGATGCCCTGGGGGGTCAAAAC.

Worth noting for this clone: Gene labels here are mouse ones. The missing CDR3 end, 4 residues past where the read stops, is filled in from the germline J gene. Other DNA sequences in this specimen translate into the identical CDR3. The rearrangement joins TRBV1 to TRBJ2-5; 12 nucleotides align to TRBD2. The CDR3 totals 15 residues. Germline V gene data show CDR1 as NSQYPW and CDR2 as LRSPGD (reference sequence). The CDR3 here is CTCSAETGGADTQYF. The sequenced CDR3 bases are TGCACCTGCAGTGCAGAGACTGGGGGGGCCGAC.

This clone was picked up a small number of times. Germline and genes: mouse. The read falls 4 residues short of the CDR3 end, and the missing part is taken from the germline J gene. This rearrangement joins TRBV17 to TRBJ2-1, with TRBD2 matching over 11 bases. This CDR3 region has 16 residues. V was pared by 5 bases and J by 4 bases, with 7 bases of the junction left unmatched. CDR1 MNHDT and CDR2 YYDKIL come from the germline V gene. The CDR3 reads CASSPWDWGTYAEQFF. The DNA read from the CDR3 is TGTGCTAGCAGTCCCTGGGACTGGGGGACTTATGCT.

A few counts support this clone. Here the gene names and germline are mouse. The read halts 4 residues ahead of the CDR3 end, with the missing end drawn from the germline J gene. V gene TRBV1 combines with J gene TRBJ1-1; TRBD1 is a possible D gene (6 bases). CDR3 length equals 13 residues. Germline CDR1 reads NSQYPW; CDR2 reads LRSPGD (reference sequence). V lost 7 bases and J lost 1, with 10 bases in between. Incomplete CDR3 DNA: TGCACCTGCATCCGGGACAAAAACACA. It is translated as CTCIRDKNT. The complete CDR3 reads CTCIRDKNTEVFF.

This clone turned up a few times. The genes and germline here are from mouse. The CDR3 end falls 4 residues outside the read, so it is completed with the germline J gene. Additional DNA sequences in this sample encode the identical CDR3. The chain carries TRBV19 and TRBJ2-5, with 11 nucleotides matching TRBD1. The CDR3 covers 14 residues. The germline CDR1 and CDR2 sequences are FNHDT and SITEND (reference sequence). The part of the CDR3 DNA that was read is TGTGCCAGCAGTTCCGGGACAGGGGGAGAC. It yields the protein CASSSGTGGD. The entire CDR3 protein is CASSSGTGGDTQYF.